This TCR beta chain derives from a study of T cell repertoires in cytomegalovirus infection. Germline V CDR1 and CDR2: MDHEN, SYDVKM. Trimming pared 8 bases from V and 10 bases from J, leaving 11 bases between. This CDR3 region has 11 residues. This clonotype came up many times. TCRdb analysed the reads with MiXCR anew, one entry per CDR3 protein. This sample yields 76,000 or so distinct CDR3 sequences, of which about 3.8% are seen a single time; under 6% belongs to the top ten. This TCR was sampled from a human donor in good health (CMV status not recorded). Some clones in this sample may be carry-over from other donors' samples. Specimen: PBMCs. This chain joins TRBV28 and TRBJ1-4; the D gene is possibly TRBD1 (6 bases). This CDR3 reads CASGGAGKLFF. In nucleotides, the CDR3 is TGTGCCAGCGGGGGGGCAGGAAAACTGTTTTTT.